This T cell receptor (beta chain) was obtained from a study of blood T cell repertoires in COVID-19. Study details: COVID-19 samples collected from the United States, Italy and Spain covered acute and convalescent phases. PBMCs, B-cell-depleted T cells, or T cells were the source of the cDNA or gDNA that made up the material.

The CDR3 extends over 13 amino acids. Germline lookup yields CDR1 SGHTA and CDR2 FQGNSA. Trimming removed 5 bases at V and 5 bases at J, with 13 bases between. Clones were sequenced by immunoSEQ multiplex PCR, and TCRdb holds only the in-frame ones, with some missing. The sample has about 100,000 clones, around 84% seen once. Sequenced sample: peripheral blood. This clonotype was obtained from a human donor in a cohort sampled during active COVID-19. J is TRBJ2-7 and V is TRBV7-2; D is perhaps TRBD2 (5 bases). CDR3: CASSKAPGNEQYF. The CDR3 DNA is TGTGCCAGCAGCAAAGCCCCCGGGAACGAGCAGTACTTC.